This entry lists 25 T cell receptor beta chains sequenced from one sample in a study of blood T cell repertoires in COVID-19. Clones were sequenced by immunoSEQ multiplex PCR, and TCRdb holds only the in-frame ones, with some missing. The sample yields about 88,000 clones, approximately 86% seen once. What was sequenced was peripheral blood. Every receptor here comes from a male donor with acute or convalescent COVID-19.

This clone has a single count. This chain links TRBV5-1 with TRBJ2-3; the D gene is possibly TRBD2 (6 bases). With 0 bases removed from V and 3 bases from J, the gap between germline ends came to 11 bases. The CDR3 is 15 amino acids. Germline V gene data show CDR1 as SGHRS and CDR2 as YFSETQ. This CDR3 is CASSLGQGGTDTQYF. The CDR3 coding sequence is TGCGCCAGCAGCTTGGGCCAGGGAGGAACAGATACGCAGTATTTT.

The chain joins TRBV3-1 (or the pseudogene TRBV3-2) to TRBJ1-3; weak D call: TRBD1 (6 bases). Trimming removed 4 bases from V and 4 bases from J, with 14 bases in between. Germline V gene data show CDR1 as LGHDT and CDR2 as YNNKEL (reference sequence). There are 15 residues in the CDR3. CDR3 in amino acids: CASSPDTGPGNTIYF. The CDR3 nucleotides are TGTGCCAGCAGCCCAGACACAGGGCCCGGAAACACCATATATTTT.

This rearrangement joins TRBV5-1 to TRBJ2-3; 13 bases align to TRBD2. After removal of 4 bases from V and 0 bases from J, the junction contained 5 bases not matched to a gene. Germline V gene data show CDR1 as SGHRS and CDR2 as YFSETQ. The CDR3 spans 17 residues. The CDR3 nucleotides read TGCGCCAGCAGCCCCGAACTAGCGGGGGGGAGCACAGATACGCAGTATTTT. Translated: CASSPELAGGSTDTQYF.

The CDR3 loop reads CATSPGQGIVSNQPQHF. In nucleotides, the CDR3 is TGTGCCACCAGTCCGGGACAAGGGATAGTTAGCAATCAGCCCCAGCATTTT. The chain couples TRBV24-1 to TRBJ1-5; maybe TRBD1 (6 bases). Germline lookup yields CDR1 KGHDR and CDR2 SFDVKD. This CDR3 has 17 residues. V was pared by 6 bases and J by 0 bases, with 17 bases between.

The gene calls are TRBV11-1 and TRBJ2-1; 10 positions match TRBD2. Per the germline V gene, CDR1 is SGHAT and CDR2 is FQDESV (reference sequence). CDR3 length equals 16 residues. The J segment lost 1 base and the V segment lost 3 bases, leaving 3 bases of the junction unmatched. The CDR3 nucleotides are TGTGCCAGCAGCTTTATAGCGGGGGGTTCCTACAATGAGCAGTTCTTC. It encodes CASSFIAGGSYNEQFF.

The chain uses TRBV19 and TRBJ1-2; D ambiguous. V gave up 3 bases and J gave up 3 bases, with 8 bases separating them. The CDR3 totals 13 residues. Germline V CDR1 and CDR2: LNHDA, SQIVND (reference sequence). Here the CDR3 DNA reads TGTGCCAGTAGTATTCCAGATCACTATGGCTACACCTTC. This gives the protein CASSIPDHYGYTF.

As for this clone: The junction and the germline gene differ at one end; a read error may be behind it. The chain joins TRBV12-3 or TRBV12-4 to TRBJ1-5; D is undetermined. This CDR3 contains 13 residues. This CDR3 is CASNLGRDQPQHF. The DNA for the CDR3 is TGTGCCAGCAATTTAGGGCGGGATCAGCCCCAGCATTTT.

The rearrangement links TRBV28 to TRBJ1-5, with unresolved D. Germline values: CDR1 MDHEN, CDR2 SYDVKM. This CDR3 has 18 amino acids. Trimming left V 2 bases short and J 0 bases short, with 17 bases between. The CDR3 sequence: CASSLLQIRVGSNQPQHF. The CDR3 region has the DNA TGTGCCAGCAGTTTACTCCAAATCCGGGTTGGTAGCAATCAGCCCCAGCATTTT.

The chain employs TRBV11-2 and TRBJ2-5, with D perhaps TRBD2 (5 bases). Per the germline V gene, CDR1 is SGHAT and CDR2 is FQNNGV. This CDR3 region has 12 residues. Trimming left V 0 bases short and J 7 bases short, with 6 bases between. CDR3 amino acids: CASSLDRGTQYF. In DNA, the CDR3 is TGTGCCAGCAGCTTAGATCGGGGGACCCAGTACTTC.

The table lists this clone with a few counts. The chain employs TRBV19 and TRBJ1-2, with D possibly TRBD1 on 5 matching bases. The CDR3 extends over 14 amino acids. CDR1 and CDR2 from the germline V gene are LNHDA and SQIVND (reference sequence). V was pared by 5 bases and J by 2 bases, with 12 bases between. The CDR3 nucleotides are TGTGCCAGTAGTCTCGGGGGAGACAACTATGGCTACACCTTC. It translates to CASSLGGDNYGYTF.

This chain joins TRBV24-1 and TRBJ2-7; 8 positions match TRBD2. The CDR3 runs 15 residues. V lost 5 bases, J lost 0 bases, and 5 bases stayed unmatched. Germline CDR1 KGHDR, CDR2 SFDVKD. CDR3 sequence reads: CATSVTSGGSYEQYF. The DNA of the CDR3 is TGTGCCACCAGTGTTACTAGCGGAGGCTCCTACGAGCAGTACTTC.

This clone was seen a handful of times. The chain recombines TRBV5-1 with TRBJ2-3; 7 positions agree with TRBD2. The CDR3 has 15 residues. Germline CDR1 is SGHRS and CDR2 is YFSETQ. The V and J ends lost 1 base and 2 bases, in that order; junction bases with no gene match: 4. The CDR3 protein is CASSLSGTNTDTQYF. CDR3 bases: TGCGCCAGCAGCTTGAGTGGGACTAACACAGATACGCAGTATTTT.

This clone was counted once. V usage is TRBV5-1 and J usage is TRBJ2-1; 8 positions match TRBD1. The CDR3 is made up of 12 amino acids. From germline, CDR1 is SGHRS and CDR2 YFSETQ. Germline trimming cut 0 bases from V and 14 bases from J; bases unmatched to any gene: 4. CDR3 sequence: CASSLGQGTEFF. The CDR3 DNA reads TGCGCCAGCAGCTTGGGACAGGGGACTGAGTTCTTC.

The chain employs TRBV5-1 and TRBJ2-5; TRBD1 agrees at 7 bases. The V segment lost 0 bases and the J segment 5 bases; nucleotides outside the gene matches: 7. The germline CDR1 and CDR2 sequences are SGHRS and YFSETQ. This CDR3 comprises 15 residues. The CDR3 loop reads CASSLAGPRGETQYF. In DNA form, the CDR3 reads TGCGCCAGCAGCTTGGCGGGACCCAGGGGGGAGACCCAGTACTTC.

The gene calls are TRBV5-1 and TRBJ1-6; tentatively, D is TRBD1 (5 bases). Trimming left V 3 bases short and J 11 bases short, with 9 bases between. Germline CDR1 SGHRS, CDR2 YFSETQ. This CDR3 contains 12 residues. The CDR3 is CASSSDRAPLHF. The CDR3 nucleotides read TGCGCCAGCAGCTCCGACAGAGCACCCCTCCACTTT.

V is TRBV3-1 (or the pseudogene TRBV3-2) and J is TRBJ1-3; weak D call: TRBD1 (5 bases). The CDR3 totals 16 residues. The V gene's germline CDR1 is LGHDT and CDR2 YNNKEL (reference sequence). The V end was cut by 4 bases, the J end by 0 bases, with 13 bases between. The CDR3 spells CASSLRSGASGNTIYF. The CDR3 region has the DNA TGTGCCAGCAGCCTCAGAAGCGGGGCCTCTGGAAACACCATATATTTT.

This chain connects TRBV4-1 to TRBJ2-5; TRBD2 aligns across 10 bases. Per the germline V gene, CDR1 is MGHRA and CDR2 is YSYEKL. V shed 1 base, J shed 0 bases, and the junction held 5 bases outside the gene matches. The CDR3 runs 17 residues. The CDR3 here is CASSQGEAGGYQETQYF. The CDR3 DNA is TGCGCCAGCAGCCAAGGGGAAGCGGGGGGGTACCAAGAGACCCAGTACTTC.

CDR3 protein: CASSRDTRLAGFSTDTQYF. In nucleotides, the CDR3 is TGTGCCAGCAGCCGCGATACGCGCCTAGCGGGGTTTAGCACAGATACGCAGTATTTT. This chain joins TRBV7-8 and TRBJ2-3; 9 bases map to TRBD2. CDR1 is SGHVS and CDR2 is FQNEAQ in the germline V gene. The V segment lost 5 bases and the J segment 0 bases; nucleotides outside the gene matches: 15. The CDR3 extends over 19 amino acids.

CDR3 sequence reads: CASSSRGGNEETQYF. In DNA, the CDR3 is TGTGCCAGCAGCTCAAGGGGCGGGAATGAAGAGACCCAGTACTTC. The V and J genes are TRBV7-3 and TRBJ2-5; TRBD2 is a possible D gene (6 bases). The CDR3 is made up of 15 amino acids. The germline CDR1 and CDR2 sequences are SGHTA and FQGTGA. V lost 4 bases, J lost 3 bases, and 15 bases lay in between.

CDR3 loop: CASSQGARPFIEQYF. CDR3 coding DNA: TGTGCCAGCAGTCAGGGGGCGCGGCCGTTCATCGAGCAGTACTTC. This chain links TRBV2 with TRBJ2-7; 8 bases match TRBD1. The CDR3 contains 15 residues. Looked up from germline, CDR1 is SNHLY and CDR2 is FYNNEI. V lost 5 bases to trimming and J lost 6 bases; unmatched junction nucleotides: 12. Together with reference TRBV2 and TRBJ2-7, the CDR3 gives the full variable domain: EPEVTQTPSHQVTQMGQEVILRCVPISNHLYFYWYRQILGQKVEFLVSFYNNEISEKSEIFDDQFSVERPDGSNFTLKIRSTKLEDSAMYFCASSQGARPFIEQYFGPGTRLTVT.

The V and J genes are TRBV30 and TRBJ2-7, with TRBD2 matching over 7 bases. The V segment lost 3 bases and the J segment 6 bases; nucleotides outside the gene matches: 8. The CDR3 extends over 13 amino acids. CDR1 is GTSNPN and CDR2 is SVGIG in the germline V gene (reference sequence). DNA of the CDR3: TGTGCCTGGAGGGGGGGAGGGTTCGGCGAGCAGTACTTC. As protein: CAWRGGGFGEQYF.

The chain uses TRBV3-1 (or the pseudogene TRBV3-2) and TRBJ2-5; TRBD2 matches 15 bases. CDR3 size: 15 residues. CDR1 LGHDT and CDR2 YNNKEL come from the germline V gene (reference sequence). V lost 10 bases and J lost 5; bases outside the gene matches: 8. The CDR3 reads CATGLAGGNWETQYF. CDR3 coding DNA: TGTGCCACAGGACTAGCGGGGGGGAATTGGGAGACCCAGTACTTC.

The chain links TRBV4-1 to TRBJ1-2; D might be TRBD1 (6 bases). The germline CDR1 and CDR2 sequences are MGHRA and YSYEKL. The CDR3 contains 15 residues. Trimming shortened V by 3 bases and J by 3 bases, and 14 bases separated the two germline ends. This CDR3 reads CASSHVGAEDYGYTF. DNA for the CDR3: TGCGCCAGCAGCCATGTGGGGGCGGAAGACTATGGCTACACCTTC.

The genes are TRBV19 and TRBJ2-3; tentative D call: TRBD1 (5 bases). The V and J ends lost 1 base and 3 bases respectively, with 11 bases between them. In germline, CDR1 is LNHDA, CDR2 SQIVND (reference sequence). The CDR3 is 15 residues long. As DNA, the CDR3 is TGTGCCAGTAGTATAGGACAGACTTATACAGATACGCAGTATTTT. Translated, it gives CASSIGQTYTDTQYF.

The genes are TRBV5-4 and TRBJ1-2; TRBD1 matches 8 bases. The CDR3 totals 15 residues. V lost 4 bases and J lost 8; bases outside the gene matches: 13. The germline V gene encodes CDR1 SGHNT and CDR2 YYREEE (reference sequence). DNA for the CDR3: TGTGCCAGCAGCGCCGACTTGGACAGGGCGGACGGCTACACCTTC. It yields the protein CASSADLDRADGYTF.